Listed here is a single T cell receptor (beta chain). Trimming removed 6 bases at V and 0 bases at J, with 13 bases between. Germline V gene lookup returns CDR1 SQVTM and CDR2 ANQGSEA. The CDR3 is made up of 14 amino acids. These data are taken from a study of shared clonotypes between healthy human individuals. TCRdb's copy holds only in-frame clones and misses some; the assay was immunoSEQ multiplex PCR. The data show around 1.6 million clones, roughly 98% seen once. The material sequenced was naive CD4+ T cells sorted from blood. Subset here: CD45RA+ positively selected. This TCR was recovered from a man younger than 40 in good health. The rearrangement joins TRBV29-1 to TRBJ2-3; TRBD1 is a possible D gene (5 bases). The CDR3: CSVADITSTDTQYF. The CDR3 DNA reads as TGCAGCGTGGCGGACATAACTAGCACAGATACGCAGTATTTT.